There are many counts of the clone carrying this T cell receptor beta chain. Its target is not known. Investigators prepared the TCR beta libraries by applying iRepertoire HTBI primers and Arm-PCR of CDR3 regions. TCRdb redid the calling of the multiplex PCR reads with MiXCR, one entry per CDR3 protein. Of some 410,000 distinct CDR3 sequences listed, around 17% are singletons. Time point here: newly diagnosed GD, antithyroid drugs for less than 3 months. PBMC RNA served as the TCR library source. This record belongs to a study of regulatory T cells in long-lasting Graves disease. For the study at large: Under 3 months of antithyroid drugs had been taken by newly diagnosed Graves' patients. Study-level findings and limits: TCR diversity was lower in persistent Graves' patients than in newly diagnosed ones. Persistent cases favored TRBV28, TRBJ1-2 and TRBJ2-5.

The V end was cut by 0 bases, the J end by 2 bases, with 11 bases between. This CDR3 spans 14 amino acids. Germline-derived CDR1 and CDR2 are DFQATT and SNEGSKA (reference sequence). These data were also reused for a study on T cells in Graves' hyperthyroidism and ophthalmopathy. That report notes: Those with hyperthyroidism were 18 to 65 years old, newly diagnosed, and ill for under 2 months.

The clonotype was recovered from a woman aged 30 to 39 with Graves disease. The chain links TRBV20-1 to TRBJ2-7; no reliable D call. Specimen: peripheral blood mononuclear cells (PBMCs), collected at new diagnosis, from a patient treated with antithyroid drugs. The CDR3 is CSARDPNGAYEQYF. CDR3 in DNA: TGCAGTGCTAGAGATCCAAACGGCGCCTACGAGCAGTACTTC.